This T cell receptor (beta chain) originates from a study of shared clonotypes between healthy human individuals. Positive CCR7 selection of CD45RO-negative cells yielded the naive CD8 cells, and terminally differentiated effector memory CD45RA+ cells were excluded. Germline V gives CDR1 LNHDA, CDR2 SQIVND (reference sequence). The CDR3 loop spans 14 amino acids. V was cut by 0 bases and J by 7 bases, with 12 bases left in between. Profiled with immunoSEQ multiplex PCR; TCRdb holds only in-frame clones, not every one. Found here are around 2.1 million clones, roughly 91% of them singletons; the top ten hold roughly 1.8%.

The receptor was derived from a man between 18 and 29 years old in good health. Some clones in this sample may be carry-over from other donors' samples. The rearrangement uses TRBV19 and TRBJ2-5; tentative D call: TRBD1 (5 bases). The sample comprised naive CD8+ T cells from PBMCs. The CDR3 spells CASSIDPRDRTQYF. The CDR3 coding sequence is TGTGCCAGTAGTATAGACCCCCGCGACAGGACCCAGTACTTC.